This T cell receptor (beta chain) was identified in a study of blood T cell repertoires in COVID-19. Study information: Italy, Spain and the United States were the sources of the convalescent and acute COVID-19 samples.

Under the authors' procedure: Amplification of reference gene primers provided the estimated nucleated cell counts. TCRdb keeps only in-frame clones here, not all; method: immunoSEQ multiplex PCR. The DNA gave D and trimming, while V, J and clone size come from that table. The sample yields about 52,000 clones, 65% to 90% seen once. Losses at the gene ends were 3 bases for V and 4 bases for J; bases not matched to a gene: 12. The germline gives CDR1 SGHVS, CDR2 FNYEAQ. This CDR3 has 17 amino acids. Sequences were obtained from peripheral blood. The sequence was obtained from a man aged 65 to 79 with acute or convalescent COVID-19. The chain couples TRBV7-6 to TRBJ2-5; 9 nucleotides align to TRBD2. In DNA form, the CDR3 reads TGTGCCAGCAGCTTTCCACGGGCGGGGGGGGACCGAGAGACCCAGTACTTC. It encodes CASSFPRAGGDRETQYF.